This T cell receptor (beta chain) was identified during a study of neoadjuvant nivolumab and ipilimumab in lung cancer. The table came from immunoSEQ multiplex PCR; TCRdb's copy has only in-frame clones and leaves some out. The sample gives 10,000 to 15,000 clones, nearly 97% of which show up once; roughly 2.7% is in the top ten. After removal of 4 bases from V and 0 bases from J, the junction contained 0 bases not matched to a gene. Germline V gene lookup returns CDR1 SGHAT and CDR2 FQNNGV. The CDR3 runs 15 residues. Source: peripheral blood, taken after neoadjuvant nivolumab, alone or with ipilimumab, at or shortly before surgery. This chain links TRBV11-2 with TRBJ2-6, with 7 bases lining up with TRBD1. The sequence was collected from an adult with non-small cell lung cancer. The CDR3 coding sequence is TGTGCCAGCAGCTGGGACAGCTCTGGGGCCAACGTCCTGACTTTC. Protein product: CASSWDSSGANVLTF.